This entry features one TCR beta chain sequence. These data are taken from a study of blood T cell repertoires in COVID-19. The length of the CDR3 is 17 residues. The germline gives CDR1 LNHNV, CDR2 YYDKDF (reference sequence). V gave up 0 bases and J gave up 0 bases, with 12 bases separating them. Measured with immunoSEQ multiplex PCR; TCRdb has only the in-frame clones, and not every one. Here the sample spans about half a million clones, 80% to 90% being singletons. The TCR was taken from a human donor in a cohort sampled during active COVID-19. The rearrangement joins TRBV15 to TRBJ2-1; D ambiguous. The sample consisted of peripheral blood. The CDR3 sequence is CATSREGSYSSYNEQFF. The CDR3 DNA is TGTGCCACCAGCAGAGAGGGCAGTTATTCCTCCTACAATGAGCAGTTCTTC.